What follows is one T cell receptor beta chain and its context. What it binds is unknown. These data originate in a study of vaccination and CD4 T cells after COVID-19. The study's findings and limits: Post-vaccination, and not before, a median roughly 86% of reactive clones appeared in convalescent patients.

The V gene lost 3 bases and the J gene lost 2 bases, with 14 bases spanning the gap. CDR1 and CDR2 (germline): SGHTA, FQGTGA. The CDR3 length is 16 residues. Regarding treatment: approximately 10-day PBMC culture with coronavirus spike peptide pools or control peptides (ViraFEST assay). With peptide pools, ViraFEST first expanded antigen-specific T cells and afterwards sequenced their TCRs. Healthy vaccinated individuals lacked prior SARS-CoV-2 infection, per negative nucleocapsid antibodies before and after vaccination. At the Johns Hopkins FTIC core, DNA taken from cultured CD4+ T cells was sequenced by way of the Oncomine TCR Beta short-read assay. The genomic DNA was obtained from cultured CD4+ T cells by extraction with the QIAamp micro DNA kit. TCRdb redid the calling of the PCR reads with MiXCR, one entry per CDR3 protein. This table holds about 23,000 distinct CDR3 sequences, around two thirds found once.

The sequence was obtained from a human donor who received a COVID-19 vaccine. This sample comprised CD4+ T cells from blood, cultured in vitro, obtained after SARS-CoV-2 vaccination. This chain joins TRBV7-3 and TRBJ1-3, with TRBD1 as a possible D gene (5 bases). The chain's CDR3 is CASSLGPLGAGNTIYF. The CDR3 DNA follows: TGTGCCAGCAGCTTGGGACCTCTCGGGGCTGGAAACACCATATATTTT. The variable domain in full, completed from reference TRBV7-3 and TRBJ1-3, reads GAGVSQTPSNKVTEKGKYVELRCDPISGHTALYWYRQSLGQGPEFLIYFQGTGAADDSGLPNDRFFAVRPEGSVSTLKIQRTERGDSAVYLCASSLGPLGAGNTIYFGEGSWLTVV.